The source of this T cell receptor (beta chain) is a study of blood T cell repertoires in COVID-19. Turning to the study itself: Both acute and convalescent COVID-19 samples were obtained from the United States, Italy and Spain. Nucleic acid was either cDNA or gDNA, and it came from T cells, B-cell-depleted T cells, or PBMCs.

Germline assignment: CDR1 MNHEY and CDR2 SVGAGI. The V and J ends lost 6 bases and 1 base, in that order; junction bases with no gene match: 3. The CDR3 loop spans 14 amino acids. Only in-frame clones appear in the TCRdb table, and some are missing; sequencing was by immunoSEQ multiplex PCR. This sample has more than 35,000 clones; more than 70% occur once, and the top ten carry 2% to 2.5%. The chain joins TRBV6-5 to TRBJ1-5, with 7 bases matching TRBD1. This clonotype originated in a human donor in a cohort sampled during active COVID-19. The sequenced sample consisted of peripheral blood. The CDR3 DNA is TGTGCCAGCAGACCGGGACAGAGCAATCAGCCCCAGCATTTT. This encodes CASRPGQSNQPQHF.